A single sample gave rise to the 28 T cell receptor beta chains below, sequenced in a study of blood T cells in healthy people across ages. Through a sample-barcoded 5' primer and a J-beta primer mix, a second PCR was run for roughly 6 to 12 cycles. Each CDR3 protein gets one entry after TCRdb re-called the 5' RACE reads with MiXCR. The table lists just over 1 million distinct CDR3 sequences, roughly 45% of them singletons. Sample: blood. The receptor source for this set is a woman aged 55-69 years in good health.

This chain uses TRBV6-4 with TRBJ2-2; D ambiguous. The germline V gene has CDR1 MRHNA and CDR2 SNTAGT. This CDR3 comprises 14 residues. V was cut by 3 bases and J by 1 base, with 6 bases left in between. The CDR3 DNA reads TGTGCCAGCAGTGAGCTCAGGAACACCGGGGAGCTGTTTTTT. Encoded protein: CASSELRNTGELFF.

The rearrangement joins TRBV4-2 to TRBJ2-4; D is unclear. V lost 1 base and J lost 0, with 13 bases in between. Germline loops: CDR1 LGHNA, CDR2 YNFKEQ. This CDR3 comprises 17 residues. Written as DNA, the CDR3 is TGTGCCAGCAGCCAAGCCCCATTGGATGAAGCCAAAAACATTCAGTACTTC. Translated: CASSQAPLDEAKNIQYF.

The chain uses TRBV6-5 and TRBJ2-5; TRBD2 matches 11 bases. Looked up from germline, CDR1 is MNHEY and CDR2 is SVGAGI. Losses at the gene ends were 3 bases for V and 3 bases for J; bases not matched to a gene: 15. The CDR3 has 19 residues. CDR3 protein: CASSYRPTSGILPKETQYF. CDR3 DNA sequence: TGTGCCAGCAGTTATCGCCCGACTAGCGGGATACTTCCTAAAGAGACCCAGTACTTC.

J is TRBJ2-3 and V is TRBV7-2, with D tentatively TRBD2 (6 bases). Germline CDR1 and CDR2: SGHTA and FQGNSA. Trimming removed 5 bases at V and 6 bases at J, with 21 bases between. The CDR3 runs 16 residues. The CDR3 DNA follows: TGTGCCAGCAGCCGAAGGCCGGGGGACCGCGTGGATACGCAGTATTTT. Amino acid sequence: CASSRRPGDRVDTQYF.

There are a few counts of this clonotype. This sequence joins TRBV6-2 or TRBV6-3 and TRBJ2-3; 10 bases match TRBD2. The J segment lost 1 base and the V segment lost 6 bases, leaving 4 bases of the junction unmatched. Germline loops: CDR1 MNHEY, CDR2 SVGEGT. The length of the CDR3 is 15 residues. Here the CDR3 DNA reads TGTGCCAGCAGACCTAGCGGGAGCGGCACAGATACGCAGTATTTT. Its translation: CASRPSGSGTDTQYF.

The chain is built from TRBV27 and TRBJ2-2; TRBD1 aligns across 7 bases. After removal of 4 bases from V and 4 bases from J, the junction contained 6 bases not matched to a gene. The CDR3 extends over 15 amino acids. CDR1 and CDR2 (germline): MNHEY, SMNVEV (reference sequence). Here the CDR3 DNA reads TGTGCCAGCAGTTCCGGGACAGCGTTCACCGGGGAGCTGTTTTTT. Protein sequence: CASSSGTAFTGELFF.

Regarding this clonotype: This may be a read error: a much more frequent sequence differs by one nucleotide. The rearrangement joins TRBV20-1 to TRBJ2-4; no clear D gene. The CDR3 loop spans 15 amino acids. Germline CDR1 reads DFQATT; CDR2 reads SNEGSKA (reference sequence). The CDR3: CSARGLSSAKNIRYF. As DNA, the CDR3 is TGCAGTGCTAGAGGCCTCTCTTCAGCCAAAAACATTCGGTACTTC.

This clonotype was seen more than once but under ten times. The J gene is TRBJ2-4, the V gene TRBV28; the match to TRBD1 covers 9 bases. The J call may be incorrect, as the DNA end agrees better with TRBJ2-5. CDR3 size: 15 residues. The germline V gene encodes CDR1 MDHEN and CDR2 SYDVKM. CDR3 DNA sequence: TGTGCCAGCAGCTACACGACAGGGGGGACAGAGACCCAGTACTTC. The encoded protein is CASSYTTGGTETQYF.

The chain joins TRBV9 to TRBJ2-5; maybe TRBD1 (6 bases). The CDR3 length is 12 residues. Germline values: CDR1 SGDLS, CDR2 YYNGEE. Between the trimmed V and J ends, which lost 7 bases and 5 bases, there was a span of 12 bases. CDR3 nucleotide sequence: TGTGCCAGCCTGGGGGCGGCGGAGACCCAGTACTTC. Translating it yields CASLGAAETQYF.

The chain couples TRBV7-3 to TRBJ2-1; the D gene is possibly TRBD2 (6 bases). Trimming pared 4 bases from V and 7 bases from J, leaving 17 bases between. The CDR3 covers 15 residues. Germline values: CDR1 SGHTA, CDR2 FQGTGA. The CDR3 bases are TGTGCCAGCAGCTCCCCGGGGGTGGGTTGGAATGAGCAGTTCTTC. Its protein product is CASSSPGVGWNEQFF. Full variable domain (outside the CDR3, taken from reference TRBV7-3 and TRBJ2-1): GAGVSQTPSNKVTEKGKYVELRCDPISGHTALYWYRQSLGQGPEFLIYFQGTGAADDSGLPNDRFFAVRPEGSVSTLKIQRTERGDSAVYLCASSSPGVGWNEQFFGPGTRLTVL.

CDR3 residues: CATRAGPTSTDTQYF. The DNA for the CDR3 is TGTGCCACCAGGGCGGGGCCTACTAGCACAGATACGCAGTATTTT. This chain uses TRBV15 with TRBJ2-3; TRBD2 might be the D (6 bases). From germline, CDR1 is LNHNV and CDR2 YYDKDF (reference sequence). The CDR3 runs to 15 residues. Trimming shortened V by 6 bases and J by 0 bases, and 13 bases separated the two germline ends. Together with reference TRBV15 and TRBJ2-3, the CDR3 gives the full variable domain: DAMVIQNPRYQVTQFGKPVTLSCSQTLNHNVMYWYQQKSSQAPKLLFHYYDKDFNNEADTPDNFQSRRPNTSFCFLDIRSPGLGDTAMYLCATRAGPTSTDTQYFGPGTRLTVL.

This clonotype has only a few counts. The CDR3 region has the DNA TGTGCCACCTCTTTATGGCGGGAGGGCCGTGAGACCCAGTACTTC. Amino acids: CATSLWREGRETQYF. The chain has TRBV15 and TRBJ2-5; 9 nucleotides line up with TRBD2. CDR3 length: 15 amino acids. V was clipped by 8 bases and J by 5 bases; unmatched bases: 12. From germline, CDR1 is LNHNV and CDR2 YYDKDF (reference sequence). Drawing the rest from reference TRBV15 and TRBJ2-5, the complete variable domain is DAMVIQNPRYQVTQFGKPVTLSCSQTLNHNVMYWYQQKSSQAPKLLFHYYDKDFNNEADTPDNFQSRRPNTSFCFLDIRSPGLGDTAMYLCATSLWREGRETQYFGPGTRLLVL.

This sequence joins TRBV7-2 and TRBJ2-5; 9 nucleotides agree with TRBD2. V shed 2 bases and J 2 bases; nucleotides not matched to a gene: 15. CDR1 and CDR2 from the germline V gene are SGHTA and FQGNSA. The CDR3 totals 19 residues. CDR3 residues: CASSLTGAGGPGRQETQYF. The CDR3 DNA reads as TGTGCCAGCAGCTTAACTGGGGCGGGAGGGCCTGGTAGGCAAGAGACCCAGTACTTC.

This clonotype occurred a few times. The CDR3 protein is CSASRDREYSNQPQHF. The CDR3 DNA reads TGCAGTGCTTCCCGGGACAGGGAATATAGCAATCAGCCCCAGCATTTT. The chain employs TRBV20-1 and TRBJ1-5, with TRBD1 matching 9 bases. CDR3 size: 16 residues. Germline CDR1 is DFQATT and CDR2 is SNEGSKA (reference sequence). V lost 5 bases and J lost 0; bases outside the gene matches: 8.

This clonotype was observed a handful of times. This chain uses TRBV6-5 with TRBJ2-1; D uncertain. Looked up from germline, CDR1 is MNHEY and CDR2 is SVGAGI. V was pared by 0 bases and J by 8 bases, with 14 bases between. The CDR3 sequence is 15 residues long. This chain's CDR3 is CASSYSKTQGHEQFF. CDR3 in DNA: TGTGCCAGCAGTTACTCGAAGACCCAAGGGCATGAGCAGTTCTTC.

In this sample, this clonotype turned up many times. The chain combines TRBV9 with TRBJ2-7; perhaps TRBD2 as D (5 bases). V lost 0 bases and J 0 bases, leaving 10 bases between the germline ends. Germline CDR1 and CDR2: SGDLS and YYNGEE. The CDR3 loop spans 15 amino acids. The CDR3: CASSVAEVSSYEQYF. CDR3 DNA: TGTGCCAGCAGCGTAGCGGAGGTGAGCTCCTACGAGCAGTACTTC.

The CDR3 nucleotides are TGTGCCACCAGCAGAGACGTCGACGAGCAGTACTTC. This encodes CATSRDVDEQYF. V usage is TRBV15 and J usage is TRBJ2-5; D gene ambiguous. The J call may be faulty, since TRBJ2-7 better matches the DNA end. CDR1 LNHNV and CDR2 YYDKDF come from the germline V gene (reference sequence). The CDR3 sequence is 12 residues long.

The V call is TRBV27, the J call TRBJ1-5; D is unresolved. CDR1 is MNHEY, CDR2 SMNVEV, per germline (reference sequence). The CDR3 has 15 amino acids. V lost 5 bases, J lost 4 bases, and 15 bases lay in between. This CDR3 reads CASSLRPDGNQPQHF. Here the CDR3 DNA reads TGTGCCAGCAGTCTTCGCCCGGACGGGAATCAGCCCCAGCATTTT.

This clonotype has a handful of counts. The chain is built from TRBV9 and TRBJ2-1; TRBD2 matches 9 bases. V was pared by 0 bases and J by 8 bases, with 12 bases of the junction left unmatched. Germline CDR1 SGDLS, CDR2 YYNGEE. The CDR3 spans 17 residues. CDR3 amino acids: CASSVDLAGNVAHEQFF. The CDR3 DNA is TGTGCCAGCAGCGTAGATCTAGCGGGAAATGTAGCCCATGAGCAGTTCTTC.

The chain combines TRBV12-3 or TRBV12-4 with TRBJ1-1; D possibly corresponds to TRBD1 (5 bases). This CDR3 has 15 residues. V lost 4 bases and J lost 0, with 12 bases in between. The CDR3 region is CASSSHGHLNTEAFF. CDR3 DNA sequence: TGTGCCAGCAGTTCTCACGGACACTTGAACACTGAAGCTTTCTTT.

The chain employs TRBV6-1 and TRBJ1-1; D uncertain. Trimming took off 2 bases at V and 4 bases at J, with 11 bases between the two ends. CDR1 and CDR2 from the germline V gene are MNHNS and SASEGT. The CDR3 runs to 14 residues. CDR3 loop: CASSERGFSTEAFF. The DNA for the CDR3 is TGTGCCAGCAGTGAACGAGGATTCAGCACTGAAGCTTTCTTT.

The chain joins TRBV29-1 to TRBJ2-3; D ambiguous. The CDR3 is 13 residues long. V lost 3 bases to trimming and J lost 7 bases, with 14 bases between them. The germline V gene encodes CDR1 SQVTM and CDR2 ANQGSEA. CDR3 bases: TGCAGCGTTGATTTAGGAAATGGGCATACGCAGTATTTT. The encoded protein is CSVDLGNGHTQYF.

To note about this clonotype: Given a much more abundant clone one base away, this may be a read error. The V gene is TRBV12-3 or TRBV12-4, the J gene TRBJ2-5; 10 positions agree with TRBD1. The length of the CDR3 is 11 residues. In DNA form, the CDR3 reads TGTGCCGGCAGCGGACAGGGGGTTCAGTACTTC. Its protein product is CAGSGQGVQYF.

Remarks on this clonotype: A junction boundary mismatches the germline segment, possibly from a read error. The chain carries TRBV2 and TRBJ2-5; 12 positions agree with TRBD2. This CDR3 comprises 15 residues. The germline CDR1 and CDR2 sequences are SNHLY and FYNNEI. For the CDR3, the DNA is TGTGCCGGCAGCTCCTCGGGACTAGCGGGAGAGACCCAGTACTTC. This gives the protein CAGSSSGLAGETQYF.

The chain links TRBV7-3 to TRBJ2-3; D gene unclear. Germline V gene sequence: CDR1 SGHTA, CDR2 FQGTGA. This CDR3 comprises 14 residues. V lost 0 bases to trimming and J lost 3 bases, with 7 bases between them. CDR3 DNA: TGTGCCAGCAGCTTAACGGCCTGGACAGATACGCAGTATTTT. Encoded protein: CASSLTAWTDTQYF.

This clonotype was seen a handful of times. The chain has TRBV9 and TRBJ2-1; TRBD2 aligns across 8 bases. The length of the CDR3 is 16 residues. Germline lookup yields CDR1 SGDLS and CDR2 YYNGEE. The junction had 8 bases not matched to a gene; V was cut back by 0 bases and J by 6 bases. CDR3: CASSVAYGGTSNEQFF. CDR3 bases: TGTGCCAGCAGCGTAGCTTACGGAGGGACTAGCAATGAGCAGTTCTTC.

The V gene is TRBV19, the J gene TRBJ2-3; perhaps TRBD2 as D (5 bases). Trimming removed 3 bases at V and 3 bases at J, with 10 bases between. This CDR3 region has 14 residues. The V gene's germline CDR1 is LNHDA and CDR2 SQIVND (reference sequence). The CDR3 here is CASSMIGITDTQYF. In nucleotides, the CDR3 is TGTGCCAGTAGTATGATCGGGATTACAGATACGCAGTATTTT.

The DNA for the CDR3 is TGCGCCAGCAGCCAAGGCTTAAAACAGGGAATAAATGGCTACACCTTC. It codes for CASSQGLKQGINGYTF. The V call is TRBV4-3, the J call TRBJ1-2; D may be TRBD1 (6 bases). V gave up 1 base and J gave up 6 bases, with 18 bases separating them. The CDR3 is 16 residues long. CDR1 and CDR2 from the germline V gene are LGHNA and YSLEER.